What follows are 13 T cell receptor beta chains derived from one specimen sequenced in a study of graft-versus-host responses after intestinal transplantation. The protocol was immunoSEQ multiplex PCR, while the TCRdb copy is restricted to in-frame clones and leaves out a portion. The sample consists of about 88,000 clones, around 93% of them appearing once. No antigen has been assigned to these receptors. This material consisted of unstimulated CD4+ T cells sorted from spleen or lymph node cells, taken before transplant. The source is a human donor who was the organ donor for an intestinal transplant.

Here the CDR3 reads CASSPEGKQPQHF. CDR3 nucleotides: TGTGCCAGCAGTCCGGAGGGAAAGCAGCCCCAGCATTTT. The V and J genes are TRBV6-1 and TRBJ1-5; unclear D gene. The V gene's germline CDR1 is MNHNS and CDR2 SASEGT. CDR3 length equals 13 residues. Between the trimmed V and J ends, which lost 5 bases and 7 bases, there was a span of 12 bases.

The chain recombines TRBV2 with TRBJ2-2, with a possible D match to TRBD2 (5 bases). CDR3 length equals 12 residues. V lost 7 bases and J lost 5, with 8 bases in between. Per the germline V gene, CDR1 is SNHLY and CDR2 is FYNNEI. CDR3 in amino acids: CASTRETGELFF. The CDR3 DNA follows: TGTGCCAGCACGAGGGAAACCGGGGAGCTGTTTTTT.

This rearrangement joins TRBV15 to TRBJ2-1, with D possibly TRBD2 on 6 matching bases. The germline V gene has CDR1 LNHNV and CDR2 YYDKDF (reference sequence). V was clipped by 3 bases and J by 11 bases, with 14 bases between them. This CDR3 contains 13 residues. The CDR3 DNA follows: TGTGCCACCAGCAGCCTCCAGGAGGGTAAGCAGTTCTTC. This gives the protein CATSSLQEGKQFF.

This chain uses TRBV28 with TRBJ1-5; perhaps TRBD1 as D (6 bases). Germline loops: CDR1 MDHEN, CDR2 SYDVKM. The CDR3 length is 16 residues. Trimming cost V 6 bases and J 8 bases, with 23 bases left between them. The CDR3 protein is CASSTVGAGDKEPQHF. The CDR3, as DNA: TGTGCCAGCAGCACGGTAGGGGCAGGGGATAAGGAGCCCCAGCATTTT.

The chain recombines TRBV2 with TRBJ2-7; unclear D gene. Trimming took 5 bases from V and 5 from J, leaving 16 bases between them. CDR1 SNHLY and CDR2 FYNNEI come from the germline V gene. The CDR3 loop spans 14 amino acids. CDR3 nucleotide sequence: TGTGCCAGCAGTCTCCGGGTTGTTTCTGACGAGCAGTACTTC. Its protein is CASSLRVVSDEQYF.

The chain joins TRBV28 to TRBJ2-2; maybe TRBD2 (7 bases). Trimming pared 3 bases from V and 7 bases from J, leaving 15 bases between. Germline V CDR1 and CDR2: MDHEN, SYDVKM. The CDR3 has 15 residues. The CDR3 nucleotides read TGTGCCAGCAGTTTCCCGGGGGGCCTCAGCGGGGAGCTGTTTTTT. Protein: CASSFPGGLSGELFF.

The chain combines TRBV5-4 with TRBJ2-3; D is undetermined. The V and J ends lost 1 base and 11 bases respectively, with 14 bases between them. Germline V gene lookup returns CDR1 SGHNT and CDR2 YYREEE (reference sequence). CDR3 size: 13 residues. In DNA, the CDR3 is TGTGCCAGCAGCTTGCCGCCCCGGGTAGAGCAGTATTTT. It specifies CASSLPPRVEQYF.

The chain is built from TRBV30 and TRBJ2-2; D call uncertain. This CDR3 is built from 13 residues. The V end lost 1 base, the J end lost 5 bases, and 8 bases lay between the germline ends. Germline values: CDR1 GTSNPN, CDR2 SVGIG (reference sequence). CDR3 nucleotide sequence: TGTGCCTGGAGTGGAGGCCAAACCGGGGAGCTGTTTTTT. Its protein is CAWSGGQTGELFF. Complete variable domain (other parts from reference TRBV30 and TRBJ2-2): SQTIHQWPATLVQPVGSPLSLECTVEGTSNPNLYWYRQAAGRGLQLLFYSVGIGQISSEVPQNLSASRPQDRQFILSSKKLLLSDSGFYLCAWSGGQTGELFFGEGSRLTVL.

The chain joins TRBV18 to TRBJ1-5; perhaps TRBD1 as D (6 bases). Germline CDR1 reads KGHSH; CDR2 reads LQKENI. This CDR3 comprises 16 residues. With 6 bases removed from V and 4 bases from J, the gap between germline ends came to 19 bases. The DNA of the CDR3 is TGTGCCAGCTCGCGTTTTACGGGACAAGGAAATCAGCCCCAGCATTTT. Protein product: CASSRFTGQGNQPQHF.

A single count supports this clone. The chain couples TRBV25-1 to TRBJ2-7; maybe TRBD1 (6 bases). With 2 bases removed from V and 6 bases from J, the gap between germline ends came to 17 bases. Germline CDR1 is MGHDK and CDR2 is SYGVNS. This CDR3 has 15 amino acids. CDR3 residues: CASSEAGRGTGEQYF. The CDR3 nucleotides read TGTGCCAGCAGTGAAGCCGGCAGGGGCACAGGCGAGCAGTACTTC.

V and J are TRBV25-1 and TRBJ1-1; D uncertain. The CDR3 covers 15 residues. CDR1 is MGHDK and CDR2 is SYGVNS in the germline V gene. Trimming removed 7 bases at V and 6 bases at J, with 21 bases between. The CDR3 reads CASKDLRASAPEAFF. The CDR3 nucleotides read TGTGCCAGCAAGGATCTGCGGGCCAGCGCCCCTGAAGCTTTCTTT. Complete variable domain (other parts from reference TRBV25-1 and TRBJ1-1): EADIYQTPRYLVIGTGKKITLECSQTMGHDKMYWYQQDPGMELHLIHYSYGVNSTEKGDLSSESTVSRIRTEHFPLTLESARPSHTSQYLCASKDLRASAPEAFFGQGTRLTVV.

This clone was counted once. The gene calls are TRBV6-5 and TRBJ1-2, with 8 bases lining up with TRBD1. J gave up 0 bases and V 5 bases, and 5 bases lay outside the gene matches. This CDR3 spans 15 amino acids. Germline V gene lookup returns CDR1 MNHEY and CDR2 SVGAGI. As DNA, the CDR3 is TGTGCCAGCAGTGGTTGGACAGGGACTAACTATGGCTACACCTTC. It encodes CASSGWTGTNYGYTF.

This clone was observed a few times. The chain carries TRBV5-1 and TRBJ1-1, with D maybe TRBD1 (5 bases). V lost 3 bases to trimming and J lost 0 bases, with 6 bases between them. The CDR3 contains 13 residues. From germline, CDR1 is SGHRS and CDR2 YFSETQ. The CDR3 loop reads CASSWTMNTEAFF. CDR3 nucleotide sequence: TGCGCCAGCAGCTGGACAATGAACACTGAAGCTTTCTTT.